This TCR beta chain was identified in a study of shared clonotypes between healthy human individuals. Study conclusions and caveats: Across subsets, estimated richness was generally greater for naive than for memory populations. It was the non-shared clonotypes that had lower generation probabilities than clonotypes shared by all four donors.

Details on this clone: What it binds is unknown.

The method was immunoSEQ multiplex PCR; TCRdb's version includes in-frame clones alone and lacks a portion of them. The sample lists some 1,600,000 clones, roughly 98% occurring once. What was sequenced was naive CD4+ T cells sorted from blood. Subset specified: CD45RA+ positively selected. The clonotype comes from a man between 25 and 39 years old in good health.

Here the CDR3 reads CAWGAPGTFF. The DNA of the CDR3 is TGTGCCTGGGGGGCTCCTGGGACGTTCTTC. This chain links TRBV30 with TRBJ2-1, with D perhaps given as TRBD1 or TRBD2 (5 bases each). In germline, CDR1 is GTSNPN, CDR2 SVGIG (reference sequence). There are 10 residues in the CDR3. Between the trimmed V and J ends, which lost 5 bases and 15 bases, there was a span of 14 bases. Based on the CDR3 plus reference TRBV30 and TRBJ2-1, the full variable domain is SQTIHQWPATLVQPVGSPLSLECTVEGTSNPNLYWYRQAAGRGLQLLFYSVGIGQISSEVPQNLSASRPQDRQFILSSKKLLLSDSGFYLCAWGAPGTFFGPGTRLTVL.